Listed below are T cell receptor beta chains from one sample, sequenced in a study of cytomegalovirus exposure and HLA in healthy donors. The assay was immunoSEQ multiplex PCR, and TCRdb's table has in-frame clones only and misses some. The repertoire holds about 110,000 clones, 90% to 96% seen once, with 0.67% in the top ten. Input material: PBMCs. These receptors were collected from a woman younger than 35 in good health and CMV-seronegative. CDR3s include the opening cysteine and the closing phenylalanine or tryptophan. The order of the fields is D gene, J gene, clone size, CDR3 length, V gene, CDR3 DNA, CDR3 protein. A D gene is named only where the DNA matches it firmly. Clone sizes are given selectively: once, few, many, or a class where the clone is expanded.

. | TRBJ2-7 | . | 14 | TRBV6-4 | TGTGCCAGCCCACAGACAGGGACTTCGGACGAGCAGTACTTC | CASPQTGTSDEQYF
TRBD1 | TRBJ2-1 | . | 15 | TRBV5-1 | TGCGCCAGCAGCCCCGGGACAGGATCCTACAATGAGCAGTTCTTC | CASSPGTGSYNEQFF
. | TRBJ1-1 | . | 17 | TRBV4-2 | TGTGCCAGCAGCCAAGTTCCCCCCGGGGGAAGGAACACTGAAGCTTTCTTT | CASSQVPPGGRNTEAFF
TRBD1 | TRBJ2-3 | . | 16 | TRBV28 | TGTGCCAGCAGCCTCAGGGGGCGTGAGGCAAGAGATACGCAGTATTTT | CASSLRGREARDTQYF
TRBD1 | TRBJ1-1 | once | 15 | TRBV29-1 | TGCAGCGCCCGCCCTACAGGGGCCCCGAACACTGAAGCTTTCTTT | CSARPTGAPNTEAFF
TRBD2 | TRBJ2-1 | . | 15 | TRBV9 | TGTGCCAGCAGCGTCCGCGGGGGTAAGGACAATGAGCAGTTCTTC | CASSVRGGKDNEQFF
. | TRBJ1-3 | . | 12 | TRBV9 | TGTGCCAGCAGCTACACAGGGAACACCATATATTTT | CASSYTGNTIYF
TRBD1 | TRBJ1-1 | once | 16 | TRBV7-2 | TGTGCCAGCAGCTTAGGCCTCGGACAGGGCGACACTGAAGCTTTCTTT | CASSLGLGQGDTEAFF
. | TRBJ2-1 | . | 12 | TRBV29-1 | TGCAGCGTTGAAGATCGGGGCAATGAGCAGTTCTTC | CSVEDRGNEQFF
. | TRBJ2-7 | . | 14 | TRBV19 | TGTGCCAGTAGTATAGACCTAGAAAACTACGAGCAGTACTTC | CASSIDLENYEQYF
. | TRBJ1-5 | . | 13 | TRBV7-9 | TGTGCCAGCAATATGCGGATCAATCAGCCCCAGCATTTT | CASNMRINQPQHF
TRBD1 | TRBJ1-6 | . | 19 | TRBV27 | TGTGCCAGCAGTCGGGACAGGGGGCCTGTCAGCTCCTATAATTCACCCCTCCACTTT | CASSRDRGPVSSYNSPLHF
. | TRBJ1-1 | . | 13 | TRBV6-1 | TGTGCCAGCAGTTTAGATTTTAACACTGAAGCTTTCTTT | CASSLDFNTEAFF
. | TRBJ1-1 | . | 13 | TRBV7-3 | TGTGCCAGCAGCCAAAACCGAGGCGCTGAAGCTTTCTTT | CASSQNRGAEAFF
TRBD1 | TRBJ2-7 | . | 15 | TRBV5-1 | TGCGCCAGCAGCCCATTCGACAGGGTCTCCTACGAGCAGTACTTC | CASSPFDRVSYEQYF
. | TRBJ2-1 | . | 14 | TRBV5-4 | TGTGCCAGCAGCCGGGATCTTACGAACAATGAGCAGTTCTTC | CASSRDLTNNEQFF
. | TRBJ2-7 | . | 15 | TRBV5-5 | TGTGCCAGCAGCGGTGGGGAGGTAGGGTTCTACGAGCAGTACTTC | CASSGGEVGFYEQYF
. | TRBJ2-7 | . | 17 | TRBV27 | TGTGCCACCCGGAACTATTTTAGGGATTCGAGGAGGGACGAGCAGTACTTC | CATRNYFRDSRRDEQYF
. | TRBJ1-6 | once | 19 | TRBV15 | TGTGCCACCAGCAGAGATGCAGGGCCCACGAGCTCCTATAATTCACCCCTCCACTTT | CATSRDAGPTSSYNSPLHF
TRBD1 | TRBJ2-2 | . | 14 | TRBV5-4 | TGTGCCAGCAGCGTAGACAGGGTCTCCGGGGAGCTGTTTTTT | CASSVDRVSGELFF
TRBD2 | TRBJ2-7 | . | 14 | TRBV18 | TGTGCCAGCTCACGCGGGACTATCATCTACGAGCAGTACTTC | CASSRGTIIYEQYF
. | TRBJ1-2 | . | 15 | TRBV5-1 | TGCGCCAGCAGCTTGTTGGCCGACAGGAACTATGGCTACACCTTC | CASSLLADRNYGYTF
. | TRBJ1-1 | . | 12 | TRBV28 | TGTGCCAGCAGTTCTGAGGTGTCTGAAGCTTTCTTT | CASSSEVSEAFF
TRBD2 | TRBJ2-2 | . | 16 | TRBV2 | TGTGCCAGCAGGACCCCGGGACTAGCGAAAACCGGGGAGCTGTTTTTT | CASRTPGLAKTGELFF
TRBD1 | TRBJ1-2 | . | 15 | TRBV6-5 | TGTGCCAGCATAATTCGGACAGGGGCTGGCGAAGGCTACACCTTC | CASIIRTGAGEGYTF
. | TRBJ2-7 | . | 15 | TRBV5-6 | TGTGCCAGCAGCTCCATAACTACAACGACGGGGAAGCAGTACTTC | CASSSITTTTGKQYF
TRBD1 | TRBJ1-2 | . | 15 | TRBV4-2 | TGTGCCAGCAGCCAAGCAGGGGGCGTGGACTATGGCTACACCTTC | CASSQAGGVDYGYTF
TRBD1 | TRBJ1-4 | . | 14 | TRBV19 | TGTGCCAGTACCAGGGGGACGACTAATGAAAAACTGTTTTTT | CASTRGTTNEKLFF
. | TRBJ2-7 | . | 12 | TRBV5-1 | TGCGCCAGCCGCGACACGCACTACGAGCAGTACTTC | CASRDTHYEQYF
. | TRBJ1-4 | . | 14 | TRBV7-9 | TGTGCCAGCAGCTACAGTGCAACTAATGAAAAACTGTTTTTT | CASSYSATNEKLFF
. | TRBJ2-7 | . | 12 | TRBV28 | TGTGCCAGCAGTACCCCTATCTACGAGCAGTACTTC | CASSTPIYEQYF
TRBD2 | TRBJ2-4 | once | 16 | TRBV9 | TGTGCCAGCAGCGCCGGGACTAGCGGGGGGCAAAACATTCAGTACTTC | CASSAGTSGGQNIQYF
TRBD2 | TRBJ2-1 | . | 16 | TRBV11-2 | TGTGCCAGCAGAGGACGGGACGCGGGGGGGGGCAATGAGCAGTTCTTC | CASRGRDAGGGNEQFF
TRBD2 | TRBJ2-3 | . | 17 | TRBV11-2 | TGTGCCAGCAGCTTAGAGGATCCGGGGAGGGGCTCAGATACGCAGTATTTT | CASSLEDPGRGSDTQYF
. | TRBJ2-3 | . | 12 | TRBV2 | TGTGCCAGCGGAAAAGGGGTAAATACGCAGTATTTT | CASGKGVNTQYF
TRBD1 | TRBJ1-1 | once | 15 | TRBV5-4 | TGTGCCAGCAGCTGGCGGGACAGGGAGAACACTGAAGCTTTCTTT | CASSWRDRENTEAFF
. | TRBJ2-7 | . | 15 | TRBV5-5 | TGTGCCAGCAGCCCCCTCGGGGGTAGTACCTACGAGCAGTACTTC | CASSPLGGSTYEQYF
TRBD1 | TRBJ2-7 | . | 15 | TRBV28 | TGTGCCAGCAGTAGAGGACAGGGTAGATCCTACGAGCAGTACTTC | CASSRGQGRSYEQYF
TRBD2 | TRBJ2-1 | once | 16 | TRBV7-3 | TGTGCCAGCAGCTTAATAGCGGGGGGTTCCTACAATGAGCAGTTCTTC | CASSLIAGGSYNEQFF
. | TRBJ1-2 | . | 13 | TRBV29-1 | TGCAGCGTTGTCTGGCAATATAACTATGGCTACACCTTC | CSVVWQYNYGYTF
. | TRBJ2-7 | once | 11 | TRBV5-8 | TGTGCCAGCAGCCTTCCCTACGAGCAGTACTTC | CASSLPYEQYF
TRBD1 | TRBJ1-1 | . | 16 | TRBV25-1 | TGTGCCAGCAGTGAAGACCCGGGACAGATTGTATCTGAAGCTTTCTTT | CASSEDPGQIVSEAFF
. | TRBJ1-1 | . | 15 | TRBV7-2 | TGTGCCAGCAGCCATTACGCGAGGGGAGGCGCTGAAGCTTTCTTT | CASSHYARGGAEAFF
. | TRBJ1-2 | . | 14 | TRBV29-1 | TGCAGCGTTGAAGGGCAGGGATATTTGGGTGGCTACACCTTC | CSVEGQGYLGGYTF
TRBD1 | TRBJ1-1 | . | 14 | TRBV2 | TGTGCCAGCAGCTGGACAGGGCAAAACACTGAAGCTTTCTTT | CASSWTGQNTEAFF
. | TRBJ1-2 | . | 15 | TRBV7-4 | TGTGCCAGCAGCTCACCTAGGACAGTTAGCTATGGCTACACCTTC | CASSSPRTVSYGYTF
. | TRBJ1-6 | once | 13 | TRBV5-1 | TGCGCCAGCAGCTTGGCCCCCCTTTCACCCCTCCACTTT | CASSLAPLSPLHF
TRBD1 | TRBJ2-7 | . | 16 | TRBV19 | TGTGCCAGTAGTGGTACCGGGACAGGGGAATATTACGAGCAGTACTTC | CASSGTGTGEYYEQYF
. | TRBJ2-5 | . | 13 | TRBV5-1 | TGCGCCAGCAGCTTCAGGTCGCAAGAGACCCAGTACTTC | CASSFRSQETQYF
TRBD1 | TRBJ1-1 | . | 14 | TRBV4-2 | TGTGCCAGCAGCCTAGGACAGGGGGCGGGAGAAGCTTTCTTT | CASSLGQGAGEAFF
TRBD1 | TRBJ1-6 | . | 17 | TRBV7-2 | TGTGCCAGCAGCCTCACAGGGGGGGCGAAATATAATTCACCCCTCCACTTT | CASSLTGGAKYNSPLHF
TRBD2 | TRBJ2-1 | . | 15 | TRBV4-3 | TGCGCCAGCAGCTACAGCGGGGGGGCCTACAATGAGCAGTTCTTC | CASSYSGGAYNEQFF
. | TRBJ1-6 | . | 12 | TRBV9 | TGTGCCAGCAGCGTAACGGGTTCACCCCTCCACTTT | CASSVTGSPLHF
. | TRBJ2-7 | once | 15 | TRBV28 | TGTGCCAGCAGTTTAAGCCGGACTACCGCCTACGAGCAGTACTTC | CASSLSRTTAYEQYF
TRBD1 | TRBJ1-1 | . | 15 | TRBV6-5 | TGTGCCAGCAGTTACTCCGGGACAGGGGGGACTGAAGCTTTCTTT | CASSYSGTGGTEAFF
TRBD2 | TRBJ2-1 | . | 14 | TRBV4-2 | TGTGCCAGCAGCCGATGGGACGGGGGGGATGAGCAGTTCTTC | CASSRWDGGDEQFF